These 27 T cell receptor beta chains were all obtained from the same sample, sequenced in a study of blood T cell repertoires in COVID-19. TCRdb keeps only in-frame clones here, not all; method: immunoSEQ multiplex PCR. This table holds roughly 120,000 clones, more than 80% found once. Sample: peripheral blood. The receptors here all came from a man aged 65 to 79 with active or convalescent COVID-19.

This clone was picked up a small number of times. The chain has TRBV5-1 and TRBJ2-5; perhaps TRBD2 as D (6 bases). This CDR3 comprises 15 residues. CDR1 and CDR2 (germline): SGHRS, YFSETQ. V gave up 0 bases and J gave up 5 bases, with 14 bases separating them. Here the CDR3 reads CASSLVSGERETQYF. The CDR3 region has the DNA TGCGCCAGCAGCTTGGTGTCGGGGGAAAGGGAGACCCAGTACTTC.

This clone was picked up one time. V and J are TRBV7-9 and TRBJ2-5, with a possible D match to TRBD1 (7 bases). Trimming removed 5 bases at V and 5 bases at J, with 18 bases between. The CDR3 spans 15 residues. Germline values: CDR1 SEHNR, CDR2 FQNEAQ (reference sequence). The CDR3 sequence is CASSTRGSGGETQYF. DNA for the CDR3: TGTGCCAGCAGCACTCGGGGCTCAGGGGGGGAGACCCAGTACTTC.

The chain uses TRBV5-1 and TRBJ2-3, with D maybe TRBD2 (5 bases). Germline V lookup: CDR1 SGHRS, CDR2 YFSETQ. The CDR3 covers 15 residues. The V end lost 2 bases, the J end lost 0 bases, and 10 bases lay between the germline ends. DNA for the CDR3: TGCGCCAGCAGCTTTGCGGGCTCTAGCACAGATACGCAGTATTTT. It is translated as CASSFAGSSTDTQYF.

This clone was detected only once. The chain links TRBV5-1 to TRBJ2-7; the D gene is possibly TRBD2 (7 bases). The V end lost 0 bases, the J end lost 4 bases, and 17 bases lay between the germline ends. Germline V gives CDR1 SGHRS, CDR2 YFSETQ. The CDR3 runs 16 residues. CDR3 sequence: CASSLGGGLTYYEQYF. The DNA for the CDR3 is TGCGCCAGCAGCTTGGGAGGGGGACTAACCTATTACGAGCAGTACTTC.

This chain links TRBV6-1 with TRBJ2-5, with unresolved D. V was shortened by 2 bases and J by 7 bases, with 17 bases between the two germline ends. Germline V gene sequence: CDR1 MNHNS, CDR2 SASEGT. CDR3 size: 15 residues. CDR3 sequence: CASSEPGHSKRTQYF. CDR3 coding DNA: TGTGCCAGCAGTGAACCAGGTCACTCAAAACGGACCCAGTACTTC.

This clone was detected once. This rearrangement joins TRBV18 to TRBJ2-1; 7 nucleotides match TRBD1. This CDR3 has 13 residues. Germline lookup yields CDR1 KGHSH and CDR2 LQKENI. Trimming took 5 bases from V and 5 from J; bases not matched to a gene: 3. CDR3 nucleotide sequence: TGTGCCAGCTCATCTGGACAGGACAATGAGCAGTTCTTC. Residues: CASSSGQDNEQFF.

The chain combines TRBV7-8 with TRBJ2-7, with 7 bases lining up with TRBD2. The CDR3 loop spans 12 amino acids. The junction had 5 bases not matched to a gene; V was cut back by 6 bases and J by 6 bases. CDR1 and CDR2 (germline): SGHVS, FQNEAQ. For the CDR3, the DNA is TGTGCCAGCAGTGACGGCGGGAGCGAGCAGTACTTC. Translating it yields CASSDGGSEQYF.

The chain carries TRBV13 and TRBJ2-2, with TRBD2 matching 8 bases. Germline V gene sequence: CDR1 PRHDT, CDR2 FYEKMQ (reference sequence). The length of the CDR3 is 17 residues. V was pared by 0 bases and J by 3 bases, with 6 bases of the junction left unmatched. The CDR3 coding sequence is TGTGCCAGCAGCTTAGGACTAGCGGTCTTACACACCGGGGAGCTGTTTTTT. Its translation is CASSLGLAVLHTGELFF.

The CDR3 DNA reads TGTGCCAGCAGTAGTAGCGGGAGGGCCGAGAGGGCTGAGCAGTTCTTC. Translated, it gives CASSSSGRAERAEQFF. The chain joins TRBV7-9 to TRBJ2-1, with 11 bases aligning to TRBD2. V trimming: 6 bases; J trimming: 9 bases; junction bases outside the gene matches: 13. Germline CDR1 reads SEHNR; CDR2 reads FQNEAQ (reference sequence). This CDR3 has 16 residues. The full variable domain, rest sourced from reference TRBV7-9 and TRBJ2-1, is DTGVSQNPRHKITKRGQNVTFRCDPISEHNRLYWYRQTLGQGPEFLTYFQNEAQLEKSRLLSDRFSAERPKGSFSTLEIQRTEQGDSAMYLCASSSSGRAERAEQFFGPGTRLTVL.

The genes are TRBV6-5 and TRBJ2-5, with D possibly being TRBD2 (5 bases). V lost 0 bases and J lost 1, with 9 bases in between. The germline V gene encodes CDR1 MNHEY and CDR2 SVGAGI. The CDR3 covers 15 residues. The CDR3 nucleotides are TGTGCCAGCAGTTACTCTGGGAGCTCCCAAGAGACCCAGTACTTC. Residues: CASSYSGSSQETQYF.

The chain couples TRBV3-1 (or the pseudogene TRBV3-2) to TRBJ1-2, with a tentative D call TRBD1 (5 bases). Germline assignment: CDR1 LGHDT and CDR2 YNNKEL (reference sequence). The V and J ends lost 4 bases and 13 bases respectively, with 19 bases between them. This CDR3 region has 13 residues. The CDR3 protein is CASSPLMDGDCTF. The CDR3 DNA reads as TGTGCCAGCAGCCCATTAATGGATGGGGACTGCACCTTC.

The CDR3 sequence: CASSLADRYYGYTF. Here the CDR3 DNA reads TGTGCCAGCAGCTTAGCGGACAGGTACTATGGCTACACCTTC. The V gene is TRBV7-9, the J gene TRBJ1-2, with TRBD1 matching over 7 bases. Losses at the gene ends were 0 bases for V and 3 bases for J; bases not matched to a gene: 1. CDR1 is SEHNR, CDR2 FQNEAQ, per germline (reference sequence). The CDR3 contains 14 residues.

V is TRBV30 and J is TRBJ2-7; 8 bases align to TRBD1. Germline V gene data show CDR1 as GTSNPN and CDR2 as SVGIG (reference sequence). The length of the CDR3 is 14 residues. V trimming: 0 bases; J trimming: 3 bases; junction bases outside the gene matches: 4. The CDR3 nucleotides read TGTGCCTGGAGTGTAGGCGGACAGGGCTACGAGCAGTACTTC. It specifies CAWSVGGQGYEQYF.

The gene calls are TRBV28 and TRBJ1-4, with 7 bases that match TRBD1. From germline, CDR1 is MDHEN and CDR2 SYDVKM. CDR3 length equals 15 residues. V was clipped by 8 bases and J by 5 bases; unmatched bases: 11. CDR3 amino acids: CASQTLGGGNEKLFF. CDR3 nucleotide sequence: TGTGCCAGCCAAACCCTAGGGGGCGGGAATGAAAAACTGTTTTTT.

This chain joins TRBV5-5 and TRBJ1-4; no clear D gene. The germline V and J ends were trimmed by 3 bases and 4 bases, with 7 bases remaining between them. The CDR3 covers 13 residues. CDR1 SGHKS and CDR2 YYEKEE come from the germline V gene (reference sequence). In DNA form, the CDR3 reads TGTGCCAGCAGCTCCCAGGTTAATGAAAAACTGTTTTTT. Translating gives CASSSQVNEKLFF. The full variable domain, rest sourced from reference TRBV5-5 and TRBJ1-4, is DAGVTQSPTHLIKTRGQQVTLRCSPISGHKSVSWYQQVLGQGPQFIFQYYEKEERGRGNFPDRFSARQFPNYSSELNVNALLLGDSALYLCASSSQVNEKLFFGSGTQLSVL.

This chain connects TRBV5-6 to TRBJ2-7; D not resolved. The germline V and J ends were trimmed by 3 bases and 5 bases, with 6 bases remaining between them. This CDR3 is built from 11 residues. The germline CDR1 and CDR2 sequences are SGHDT and YYEEEE. CDR3 sequence reads: CASSSRHEQYF. The CDR3 bases are TGTGCCAGCAGCTCTAGACACGAGCAGTACTTC.

The chain uses TRBV11-2 and TRBJ2-7; 7 bases match TRBD1. Germline loops: CDR1 SGHAT, CDR2 FQNNGV. The CDR3 runs 14 residues. With V trimmed by 1 base and J by 2 bases, 2 bases remained unmatched. CDR3 sequence reads: CASSLVGTAYEQYF. As DNA, the CDR3 is TGTGCCAGCAGCTTAGTAGGGACAGCCTACGAGCAGTACTTC.

The chain has TRBV13 and TRBJ2-3, with 11 bases fitting TRBD1. Germline V gene data show CDR1 as PRHDT and CDR2 as FYEKMQ (reference sequence). The J segment lost 3 bases and the V segment lost 3 bases, leaving 5 bases of the junction unmatched. The CDR3 contains 16 residues. CDR3 protein: CASSLWTGGLTDTQYF. The CDR3 nucleotides are TGTGCCAGCAGCTTGTGGACAGGGGGCCTTACAGATACGCAGTATTTT.

This sequence joins TRBV27 and TRBJ2-1, with TRBD2 identical over 8 bases. This CDR3 has 15 residues. Germline CDR1 is MNHEY and CDR2 is SMNVEV (reference sequence). J gave up 0 bases and V 6 bases, and 4 bases lay outside the gene matches. The CDR3 reads CASSERGSSYNEQFF. The DNA for the CDR3 is TGTGCCAGCAGCGAGCGGGGGAGCTCCTACAATGAGCAGTTCTTC.

This chain uses TRBV7-9 with TRBJ1-3, with D uncertain. This CDR3 is built from 15 residues. V dropped 1 base and J dropped 0 bases, with 7 bases sitting between them. Per germline, CDR1 SEHNR and CDR2 FQNEAQ (reference sequence). CDR3 region: CASSLGEYSGNTIYF. The CDR3 nucleotides are TGTGCCAGCAGCTTAGGGGAGTACTCTGGAAACACCATATATTTT.

The V call is TRBV18, the J call TRBJ2-1; 13 bases are shared with TRBD2. The CDR3 contains 17 residues. The V and J ends lost 3 bases and 7 bases, in that order; junction bases with no gene match: 9. The V gene's germline CDR1 is KGHSH and CDR2 LQKENI. In nucleotides, the CDR3 is TGTGCCAGCTCACCCCCACTAGCGGGAGGGCCTTGGAATGAGCAGTTCTTC. Its translation: CASSPPLAGGPWNEQFF.

This clone came up once. The rearrangement links TRBV7-8 to TRBJ1-1; 7 bases are shared with TRBD1. CDR1 and CDR2 (germline): SGHVS, FQNEAQ. The V gene end was trimmed by 5 bases and the J gene end by 6 bases; junction bases not matched to a gene: 15. The CDR3 sequence is 16 residues long. CDR3 bases: TGTGCCAGCAGCCCCGTCCCGGACAGGTTGGGGGCTGAAGCTTTCTTT. Amino acid sequence: CASSPVPDRLGAEAFF.

The rearrangement links TRBV7-2 to TRBJ2-1; TRBD2 is a possible D gene (7 bases). Between the trimmed V and J ends, which lost 2 bases and 9 bases, there was a span of 20 bases. The CDR3 has 16 residues. The V gene's germline CDR1 is SGHTA and CDR2 FQGNSA. CDR3 protein: CASSLFSLRGGGEQFF. CDR3 coding DNA: TGTGCCAGCAGCTTATTCTCCTTAAGGGGGGGAGGTGAGCAGTTCTTC.

The DNA of the CDR3 is TGTGCCACCAGTGACCAGGGCGCCAGGGCCTACTATGGCTACACCTTC. This encodes CATSDQGARAYYGYTF. The chain has TRBV24-1 and TRBJ1-2, with a tentative D call TRBD1 (5 bases). Per the germline V gene, CDR1 is KGHDR and CDR2 is SFDVKD. Trimming stripped 4 bases from V and 3 bases from J, with 17 bases between. The CDR3 is made up of 16 amino acids.

This clone is a singleton in its sample. This rearrangement joins TRBV18 to TRBJ2-1; 10 nucleotides line up with TRBD2. Germline V gene lookup returns CDR1 KGHSH and CDR2 LQKENI. The CDR3 has 15 amino acids. V dropped 3 bases and J dropped 7; count of bases not matched to a gene: 6. The DNA of the CDR3 is TGTGCCAGCTCACCCGGTATAGCGGGGGGTAATGAGCAGTTCTTC. This gives the protein CASSPGIAGGNEQFF. The full variable domain, in which reference TRBV18 and TRBJ2-1 provide the parts outside the CDR3, is NAGVMQNPRHLVRRRGQEARLRCSPMKGHSHVYWYRQLPEEGLKFMVYLQKENIIDESGMPKERFSAEFPKEGPSILRIQQVVRGDSAAYFCASSPGIAGGNEQFFGPGTRLTVL.

V usage is TRBV6-5 and J usage is TRBJ1-5, with a possible D match to TRBD1 (5 bases). There are 14 residues in the CDR3. V lost 3 bases and J 1 base, leaving 7 bases between the germline ends. Germline V gene sequence: CDR1 MNHEY, CDR2 SVGAGI. CDR3 bases: TGTGCCAGCAGTTATGGACAAAGCAATCAGCCCCAGCATTTT. Residues: CASSYGQSNQPQHF.

V usage is TRBV19 and J usage is TRBJ1-1, with D possibly matching TRBD1 (6 bases). CDR1 and CDR2 from the germline V gene are LNHDA and SQIVND (reference sequence). There are 16 residues in the CDR3. The germline V and J ends were trimmed by 5 bases and 0 bases, with 16 bases remaining between them. For the CDR3, the DNA is TGTGCCAGTAGTGCCGACAGGCCGCCTTTGAACACTGAAGCTTTCTTT. This translates into CASSADRPPLNTEAFF.